The T cell receptor beta chain under discussion was sequenced for a study of cytomegalovirus exposure and HLA in healthy donors. The study, taken as a whole, reports: The availability of immune exposure information extended only to CMV serostatus. A later look showed TCR association rates differing by HLA locus, highest for DRB1 and lowest for HLA-C.

The CDR3 extends over 14 amino acids. The germline V and J ends were trimmed by 1 base and 1 base, with 8 bases remaining between them. The germline gives CDR1 MGHRA, CDR2 YSYEKL. PCR used 60 Vbeta primers and 13 Jbeta primers. TCRdb's table, derived via immunoSEQ multiplex PCR, lists solely in-frame clones and lacks some. The repertoire holds under 200,000 clones, with about 80% as singletons. This clone was found a few times. Its matching antigen is unknown. The source material was PBMCs. The chain carries TRBV4-1 and TRBJ2-7; D is unclear. The clonotype comes from a woman between 50 and 59 years old in good health and CMV-seronegative. For the CDR3, the DNA is TGCGCCAGCAGCCAAGTCGGCAGGTCCTACGAGCAGTACTTC. It yields the protein CASSQVGRSYEQYF.